This T cell receptor (beta chain) was recorded in a study of blood T cell repertoires in COVID-19. CDR1 is MNHEY and CDR2 is SMNVEV in the germline V gene (reference sequence). The CDR3 runs 16 residues. Trimming left V 5 bases short and J 5 bases short, with 19 bases between. Produced via immunoSEQ multiplex PCR; TCRdb's table is partial and in-frame only. The sample includes some 230,000 clones, less than 90% of them seen just once. The chain carries TRBV27 and TRBJ1-5; D may be TRBD1 (5 bases). The source is a woman in her fifties or sixties who had recovered from COVID-19. Source material: peripheral blood. The CDR3 DNA reads as TGTGCCAGCAGTCCCTTAGGACAAACCCCCCATCAGCCCCAGCATTTT. Translated: CASSPLGQTPHQPQHF.